This T cell receptor (beta chain) was obtained from a study of T cells after yellow fever vaccination. The study, taken as a whole, reports: Weaker in magnitude, the secondary response showed a faster peak on day 5 versus 15. Among primary-vaccination clones, most reappeared after the booster, at approximately 97% for CD4 and around 91% for CD8. Few clonotypes appeared in both CD4 and CD8 compartments.

In making TCR cDNA, 5'RACE template switching added a universal primer site and UMIs to it. MiXCR, applied by TCRdb to the 5' RACE reads, yields one record per CDR3 protein. The sample shows 450,000 to 550,000 distinct CDR3 sequences, 21% of them seen only once. V dropped 5 bases and J dropped 0; count of bases not matched to a gene: 4. Germline CDR1 and CDR2: SGHRS and YFSETQ. This CDR3 contains 15 residues. This clonotype was recorded a few times. Its matching antigen is unknown. The genes are TRBV5-1 and TRBJ2-3, with 9 bases aligning to TRBD2. This specimen consisted of PBMCs, obtained about 20 days after the first yellow fever vaccination. The origin of this receptor is a man younger than 35 who received the YFV17D yellow fever vaccine. The CDR3 coding sequence is TGCGCCAGCAGGGAGACTAGCGGTAGCACAGATACGCAGTATTTT. This sequence encodes CASRETSGSTDTQYF.